These 20 T cell receptor beta chains share one sample of origin, sequenced in a study of blood T cell repertoires in COVID-19. Data came from immunoSEQ multiplex PCR; TCRdb stores just in-frame clones and leaves some out. The sample records around 50,000 clones, more than 90% being singletons. Sequenced sample: peripheral blood. The receptors come from an older man with active COVID-19.

This clone was counted only a few times. CDR3 protein: CASSLVGQGIDNEQFF. The CDR3, as DNA: TGTGCCAGCAGCTTAGTTGGACAGGGGATCGACAATGAGCAGTTCTTC. The chain is built from TRBV7-2 and TRBJ2-1; 9 bases align to TRBD1. J was trimmed by 5 bases and V by 1 base; bases with no gene match: 6. The germline V gene has CDR1 SGHTA and CDR2 FQGNSA. The CDR3 is 16 residues long. Variable domain in full (rest from reference TRBV7-2 and TRBJ2-1): GAGVSQSPSNKVTEKGKDVELRCDPISGHTALYWYRQSLGQGLEFLIYFQGNSAPDKSGLPSDRFSAERTGGSVSTLTIQRTQQEDSAVYLCASSLVGQGIDNEQFFGPGTRLTVL.

V gene TRBV3-1 (or the pseudogene TRBV3-2) combines with J gene TRBJ1-5; a weak D match, TRBD1 (5 bases). The length of the CDR3 is 13 residues. V was clipped by 0 bases and J by 6 bases, with 6 bases between them. CDR1 is LGHDT and CDR2 is YNNKEL in the germline V gene (reference sequence). The CDR3 sequence: CASSQDRGQPQHF. The CDR3 nucleotides read TGTGCCAGCAGCCAAGATAGGGGTCAGCCCCAGCATTTT.

This clone came up a few times. The chain combines TRBV7-6 with TRBJ1-3; 7 bases map to TRBD1. Germline CDR1 SGHVS, CDR2 FNYEAQ. The CDR3 covers 16 residues. Trimming cost V 0 bases and J 4 bases; bases outside gene matches: 6. As DNA, the CDR3 is TGTGCCAGCAGCTTAGCGTGGACAGGACGGGGAAACACCATATATTTT. Residues: CASSLAWTGRGNTIYF.

The gene calls are TRBV14 and TRBJ2-1, with 16 nucleotides matching TRBD2. Germline V CDR1 and CDR2: SGHDN, FVKESK. J lost 8 bases, V lost 4 bases, and 14 bases had no gene match. The CDR3 covers 19 residues. CDR3 DNA sequence: TGTGCCAGCAGCCGCAAAGTTTCGGGACTAGCGGGGGGGCGAGATGAGCAGTTCTTC. This translates into CASSRKVSGLAGGRDEQFF.

The J gene is TRBJ2-3, the V gene TRBV9, with D tentatively TRBD2 (6 bases). This CDR3 contains 14 residues. Per the germline V gene, CDR1 is SGDLS and CDR2 is YYNGEE. Trimming shortened V by 3 bases and J by 5 bases, and 13 bases separated the two germline ends. This chain's CDR3 is CASSAPTREDTQYF. CDR3 bases: TGTGCCAGCAGCGCCCCGACTAGGGAAGATACGCAGTATTTT.

This clone was seen once. J is TRBJ2-1 and V is TRBV6-4, with TRBD1 as a possible D gene (7 bases). The CDR3 covers 15 residues. From germline, CDR1 is MRHNA and CDR2 SNTAGT. The V end was cut by 5 bases, the J end by 8 bases, with 19 bases between. The CDR3 bases are TGTGCCAGCAGTTTTAATAGCGGAGGGGGCGATGAGCAGTTCTTC. Translated: CASSFNSGGGDEQFF.

V usage is TRBV7-8 and J usage is TRBJ1-3; D is possibly TRBD1 (5 bases). CDR1 and CDR2 (germline): SGHVS, FQNEAQ. The CDR3 is 14 residues long. V lost 5 bases, J lost 3 bases, and 11 bases lay in between. Here the CDR3 reads CASSPSGNGNTIYF. The CDR3 bases are TGTGCCAGCAGCCCCTCAGGGAATGGAAACACCATATATTTT.

This clone was counted a few times. The CDR3 region is CASSIARGNQPQHF. The CDR3 region has the DNA TGTGCCAGTAGTATAGCCCGAGGCAATCAGCCCCAGCATTTT. The chain employs TRBV19 and TRBJ1-5, with D unresolved. The V gene's germline CDR1 is LNHDA and CDR2 SQIVND (reference sequence). The V and J ends lost 1 base and 2 bases respectively, with 6 bases between them. The CDR3 runs 14 residues.

V gene TRBV28 combines with J gene TRBJ1-3, with D uncertain. The length of the CDR3 is 14 residues. Trimming took 7 bases from V and 1 from J, leaving 11 bases between them. CDR1 and CDR2 (germline): MDHEN, SYDVKM. In DNA form, the CDR3 reads TGTGCCAGCATCCCAACAGCTTCTGGAAACACCATATATTTT. Encoded protein: CASIPTASGNTIYF.

This chain joins TRBV28 and TRBJ2-3; 7 bases are a match to TRBD1. Per the germline V gene, CDR1 is MDHEN and CDR2 is SYDVKM. The CDR3 has 15 residues. The V and J ends lost 6 bases and 5 bases, in that order; junction bases with no gene match: 11. The CDR3 is CASRPGGRFEDTQYF. The CDR3, as DNA: TGTGCCAGCAGGCCAGGGGGAAGATTTGAAGATACGCAGTATTTT.

The genes are TRBV6-6 and TRBJ1-1; D is possibly TRBD1 (5 bases). From germline, CDR1 is MNHNY and CDR2 SVGAGI (reference sequence). V lost 0 bases and J lost 3, with 8 bases in between. This CDR3 contains 14 residues. CDR3 DNA sequence: TGTGCCAGCAGTTACTCTAGGGGATACACTGAAGCTTTCTTT. Translating it yields CASSYSRGYTEAFF.

This clone rates as medium-sized. The V gene is TRBV21-1, the J gene TRBJ1-1; the DNA was not used to check the table's D call, TRBD1. TRBV21-1 is deemed a pseudogene. The CDR3 runs 14 residues. As DNA, the CDR3 is TGTGCCAGCGGTCCTGGACAGGGGGACACTGAAGCTTTCTTT. It encodes CASGPGQGDTEAFF.

V is TRBV25-1 and J is TRBJ1-6; no clear D. CDR1 is MGHDK and CDR2 is SYGVNS in the germline V gene. The CDR3 runs to 17 residues. The V and J ends lost 2 bases and 9 bases respectively, with 20 bases between them. The CDR3 sequence: CASSEDQSSVPSSPLHF. The CDR3 DNA is TGTGCCAGCAGTGAAGACCAGAGCTCGGTACCTAGTTCACCCCTCCACTTT.

V usage is TRBV28 and J usage is TRBJ1-1, with D hard to call. Germline V lookup: CDR1 MDHEN, CDR2 SYDVKM. Trimming shortened V by 5 bases and J by 5 bases, and 9 bases separated the two germline ends. The CDR3 extends over 12 amino acids. The CDR3 sequence: CASSLRWTEAFF. As DNA, the CDR3 is TGTGCCAGCAGTCTTCGGTGGACTGAAGCTTTCTTT.

V gene TRBV11-2 combines with J gene TRBJ2-7; 8 nucleotides match TRBD1. The CDR3 sequence is 14 residues long. With 6 bases clipped from V and 3 bases from J, the junction kept 7 bases outside the gene matches. The V gene's germline CDR1 is SGHAT and CDR2 FQNNGV. In nucleotides, the CDR3 is TGTGCCAGCAGTCCCGGGACAGGCATCTACGAGCAGTACTTC. This sequence encodes CASSPGTGIYEQYF.

J is TRBJ2-2 and V is TRBV9, with 7 bases identical to TRBD2. This CDR3 spans 17 amino acids. The V and J ends lost 3 bases and 8 bases, in that order; junction bases with no gene match: 16. CDR1 SGDLS and CDR2 YYNGEE come from the germline V gene. The CDR3 sequence is CASSGSHGGRTGGELFF. CDR3 DNA sequence: TGTGCCAGCAGCGGATCCCACGGCGGGAGAACGGGGGGGGAGCTGTTTTTT.

CDR3 coding DNA: TGTGCCAGCAGTCCTGGACAGGGCGGAAATCAGCCCCAGCATTTT. It specifies CASSPGQGGNQPQHF. This sequence joins TRBV28 and TRBJ1-5, with 8 nucleotides matching TRBD1. There are 15 residues in the CDR3. Germline assignment: CDR1 MDHEN and CDR2 SYDVKM. The trim removed 5 bases at V and 4 bases at J, leaving 7 bases unmatched.

This chain connects TRBV11-2 to TRBJ2-6; the D gene is possibly TRBD2 (5 bases). This CDR3 comprises 18 residues. CDR1 is SGHAT and CDR2 is FQNNGV in the germline V gene. Between the trimmed V and J ends, which lost 1 base and 0 bases, there was a span of 13 bases. The CDR3 DNA sequence: TGTGCCAGCAGCTTAGGTCACGGGGATCTCTCTGGGGCCAACGTCCTGACTTTC. Translated: CASSLGHGDLSGANVLTF.

The CDR3 sequence: CASSYGRTGVYGYTF. The CDR3 DNA reads as TGTGCCAGCAGTTACGGTCGAACAGGCGTCTATGGCTACACCTTC. This sequence joins TRBV6-5 and TRBJ1-2, with a tentative D call TRBD1 (5 bases). The CDR3 covers 15 residues. V lost 2 bases and J lost 4, with 14 bases in between. In germline, CDR1 is MNHEY, CDR2 SVGAGI.

V usage is TRBV7-9 and J usage is TRBJ2-1; TRBD2 matches 9 bases. The CDR3 runs to 15 residues. Germline V gene data show CDR1 as SEHNR and CDR2 as FQNEAQ (reference sequence). The V segment lost 6 bases and the J segment 8 bases; nucleotides outside the gene matches: 11. This CDR3 reads CASSSYGLALYEQFF. The CDR3 DNA is TGTGCCAGCAGTTCTTACGGACTAGCGTTGTATGAGCAGTTCTTC.